This T cell receptor (beta chain) was identified in a study of radiotherapy plus CTLA-4 blockade in lung cancer. Study results and caveats: Expansion of tumor-derived TCR clones was observed in blood after radiotherapy plus ipilimumab.

This clone has more than one count but fewer than ten. Its cognate antigen is unknown. Sequencing was performed with immunoSEQ multiplex PCR; in TCRdb, only in-frame clones are kept and a portion is missing. Among approximately 77,000 clones listed, around 80% were seen once. This CDR3 contains 13 residues. V dropped 6 bases and J dropped 2 bases, with 10 bases sitting between them. Germline lookup yields CDR1 SGHAT and CDR2 FQDESV (reference sequence). The receptor comes from a human donor with non-small cell lung cancer who had stable disease on radiotherapy plus ipilimumab. The J gene is TRBJ2-5, the V gene TRBV11-1; D perhaps matches TRBD2 (6 bases). Sequences were derived from peripheral blood, sampled from a patient treated with radiotherapy plus ipilimumab. CDR3 sequence: CASRAGLQETQYF. CDR3 bases: TGTGCCAGCAGGGCGGGACTTCAAGAGACCCAGTACTTC. Drawing the rest from reference TRBV11-1 and TRBJ2-5, the complete variable domain is EAEVAQSPRYKITEKSQAVAFWCDPISGHATLYWYRQILGQGPELLVQFQDESVVDDSQLPKDRFSAERLKGVDSTLKIQPAELGDSAMYLCASRAGLQETQYFGPGTRLLVL.